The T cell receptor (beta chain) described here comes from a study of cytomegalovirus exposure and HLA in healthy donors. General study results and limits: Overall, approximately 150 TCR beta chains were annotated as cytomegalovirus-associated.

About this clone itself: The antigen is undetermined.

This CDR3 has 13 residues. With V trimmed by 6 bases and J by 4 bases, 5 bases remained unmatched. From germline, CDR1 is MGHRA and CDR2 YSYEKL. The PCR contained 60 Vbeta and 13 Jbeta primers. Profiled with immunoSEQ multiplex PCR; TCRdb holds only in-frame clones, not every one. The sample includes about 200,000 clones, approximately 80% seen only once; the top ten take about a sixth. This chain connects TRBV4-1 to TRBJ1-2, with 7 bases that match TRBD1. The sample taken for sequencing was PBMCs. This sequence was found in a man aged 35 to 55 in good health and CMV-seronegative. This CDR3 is CASRLQGTYGYTF. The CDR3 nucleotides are TGCGCCAGCAGGCTACAGGGGACCTATGGCTACACCTTC.